The clone carrying this TCR beta chain was found a few times. TCRdb used MiXCR to reprocess the RT-PCR reads, holding one entry per CDR3 protein. This table has approximately 720,000 distinct CDR3 sequences, approximately 14% appearing once. CDR3 length equals 17 residues. In germline, CDR1 is SGHAT, CDR2 FQNNGV. Trimming cost V 4 bases and J 4 bases; bases outside gene matches: 5. This receptor was identified in a female donor in good health, serving as a healthy control. V is TRBV11-2 and J is TRBJ2-2; 14 bases are shared with TRBD2. Sequenced sample: memory CD4+ T cells from blood. The CDR3 spells CASSWGLAGVSTGELFF. In DNA, the CDR3 is TGTGCCAGCAGCTGGGGACTAGCGGGAGTATCCACCGGGGAGCTGTTTTTT.